One T cell receptor beta chain is described in this entry. The trim removed 4 bases at V and 6 bases at J, leaving 7 bases unmatched. This CDR3 comprises 16 residues. CDR1 and CDR2 from the germline V gene are MNHEY and SMNVEV (reference sequence). The entry originates in a study of blood T cell repertoires in COVID-19. Study-wide context: COVID-19 samples from acute and convalescent phases originated in the United States, Italy and Spain. T cells, B-cell-depleted T cells, or PBMCs supplied cDNA or gDNA.

Per the original methods: The authors estimated nucleated cell counts from reference gene primer amplification. Repertoires were generated with immunoSEQ multiplex PCR, while TCRdb's copy carries only in-frame clones and drops some. V and J calls and clone size are as listed in that table; D and trimming were resolved from the DNA. The sample includes a few hundred thousand clones, about 83% seen only once; the top ten take 1.5% to 2%. The specimen was peripheral blood. This receptor was obtained from a man aged 30 to 39 who had recovered from COVID-19. The chain combines TRBV27 with TRBJ2-1, with TRBD2 identical over 12 bases. CDR3 amino acids: CASSSTGLAGTNEQFF. The CDR3 DNA sequence: TGTGCCAGCAGTTCGACCGGACTAGCGGGGACCAATGAGCAGTTCTTC.